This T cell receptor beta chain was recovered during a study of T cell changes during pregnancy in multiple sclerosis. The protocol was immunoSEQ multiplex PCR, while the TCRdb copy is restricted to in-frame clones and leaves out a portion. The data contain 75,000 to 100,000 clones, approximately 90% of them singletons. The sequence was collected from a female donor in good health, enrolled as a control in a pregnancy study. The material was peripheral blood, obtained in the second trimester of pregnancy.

CDR3 in amino acids: CASSSSGGTSGNEQFF. In DNA form, the CDR3 reads TGTGCCAGCAGCTCCTCGGGAGGGACTAGCGGGAATGAGCAGTTCTTC. The J gene is TRBJ2-1, the V gene TRBV13; TRBD2 matches 12 bases. In germline, CDR1 is PRHDT, CDR2 FYEKMQ (reference sequence). This CDR3 has 16 residues. The V segment lost 4 bases and the J segment 7 bases; nucleotides outside the gene matches: 8.